This T cell receptor beta chain was obtained from a study of blood T cell repertoires in COVID-19. Background on the study: PBMCs, B-cell-depleted T cells, or T cells were the source of the cDNA or gDNA that made up the material.

As handled by the study authors: Scientists estimated how many nucleated cells there were by amplifying reference gene primers. Assay used: immunoSEQ multiplex PCR; TCRdb lists only in-frame clones, some missing. Clone size and V and J calls were adopted from that table, with D and trimming inferred from the DNA. Of tens of thousands of clones in the sample, over 75% are singletons; the top ten hold about 9.4%. This CDR3 spans 16 amino acids. Trimming removed 1 base from V and 4 bases from J; junction bases left unmatched: 4. Germline V gene sequence: CDR1 SGHKS, CDR2 YYEKEE (reference sequence). Sequenced sample: peripheral blood. The chain recombines TRBV5-5 with TRBJ2-5; the match to TRBD2 covers 13 bases. This receptor was taken from a human donor in a cohort sampled during active COVID-19. Here the CDR3 DNA reads TGTGCCAGCAGCTTGAGACTAGCGGGAGGAGGAGAGACCCAGTACTTC. Translation: CASSLRLAGGGETQYF.